The T cell receptor (beta chain) described here comes from a study of metastatic and nonmetastatic thyroid tumors. This clone was counted between two and nine times. One end of the junction fails to match germline, which may point to a read error. Through MiXCR, TCRdb re-clonotyped the PCR reads. This table holds about 26,000 clones, more than 25% found once. Patients were all untreated before their thyroid surgery. The germline V gene encodes CDR1 MDHEN and CDR2 SYDVKM. The CDR3 is 16 amino acids. Input material: blood. The rearrangement links TRBV28 to TRBJ2-2; either TRBD1 or TRBD2 may supply D (6 bases each). This clonotype originated in a female donor with papillary thyroid cancer or a benign thyroid nodule (not recorded which). Some clones in this sample may be carry-over from other donors' samples. The CDR3 reads CASSLARGGNTWELFF. Written as DNA, the CDR3 is TGTGCCAGCAGTTTGGCACGAGGGGGGAACACCTGGGAGCTGTTTTTT.